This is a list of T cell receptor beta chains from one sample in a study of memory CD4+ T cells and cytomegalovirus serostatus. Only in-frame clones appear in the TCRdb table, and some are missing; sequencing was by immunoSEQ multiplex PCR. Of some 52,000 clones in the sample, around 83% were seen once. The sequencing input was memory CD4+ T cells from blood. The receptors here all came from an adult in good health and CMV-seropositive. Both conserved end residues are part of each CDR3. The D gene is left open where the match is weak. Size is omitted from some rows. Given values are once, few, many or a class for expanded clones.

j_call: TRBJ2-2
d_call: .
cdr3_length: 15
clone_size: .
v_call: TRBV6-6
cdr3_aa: CASSYPKTNTGELFF
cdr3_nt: TGTGCCAGCAGTTACCCAAAAACGAACACCGGGGAGCTGTTTTTT

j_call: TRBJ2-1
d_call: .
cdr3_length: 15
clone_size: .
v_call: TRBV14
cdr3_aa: CASSQAPARYNEQFF
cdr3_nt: TGTGCCAGCAGCCAAGCGCCCGCCAGGTACAATGAGCAGTTCTTC

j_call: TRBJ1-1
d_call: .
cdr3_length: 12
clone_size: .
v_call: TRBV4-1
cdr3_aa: CASSPPFSGAFF
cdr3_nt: TGCGCCAGCAGCCCCCCCTTTTCGGGGGCTTTCTTT

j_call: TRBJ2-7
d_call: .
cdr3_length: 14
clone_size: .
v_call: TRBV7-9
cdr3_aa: CASSLGHSSYEQYF
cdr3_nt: TGTGCCAGCAGCTTAGGCCACAGCTCCTACGAGCAGTACTTC

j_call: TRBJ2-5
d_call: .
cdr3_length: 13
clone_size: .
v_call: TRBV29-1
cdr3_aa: CSVEVTYQETQYF
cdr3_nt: TGCAGCGTTGAAGTTACCTACCAAGAGACCCAGTACTTC

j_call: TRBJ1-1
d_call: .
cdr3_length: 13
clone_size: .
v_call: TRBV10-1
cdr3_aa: CASSPRGNTEAFF
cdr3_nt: TGCGCCAGCTCTCCCAGGGGGAACACTGAAGCTTTCTTT

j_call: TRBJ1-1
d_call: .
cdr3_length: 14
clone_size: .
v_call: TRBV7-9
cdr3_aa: CASSLAQGRTEAFF
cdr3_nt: TGTGCCAGCAGCTTAGCGCAGGGAAGAACTGAAGCTTTCTTT

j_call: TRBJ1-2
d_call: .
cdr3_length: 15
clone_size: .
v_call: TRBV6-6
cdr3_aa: CASSYSGRGSDGYTF
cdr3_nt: TGTGCCAGCAGTTACTCGGGCAGGGGTTCTGATGGCTACACCTTC

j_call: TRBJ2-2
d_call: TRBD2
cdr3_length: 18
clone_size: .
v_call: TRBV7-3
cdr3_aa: CASSLIRPSGSNTGELFF
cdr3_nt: TGTGCCAGCAGCTTAATTAGGCCTAGCGGGAGTAACACCGGGGAGCTGTTTTTT

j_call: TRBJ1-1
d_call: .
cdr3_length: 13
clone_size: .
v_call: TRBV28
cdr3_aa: CASSRGGDTEAFF
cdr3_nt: TGTGCCAGCAGCAGGGGTGGGGACACTGAAGCTTTCTTT

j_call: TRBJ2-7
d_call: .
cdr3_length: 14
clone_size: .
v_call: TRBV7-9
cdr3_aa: CASSPWGGTGEQYF
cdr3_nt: TGTGCCAGCAGCCCCTGGGGCGGGACTGGCGAGCAGTACTTC

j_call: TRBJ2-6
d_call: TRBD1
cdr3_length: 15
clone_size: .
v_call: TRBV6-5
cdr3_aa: CASSRDRAGANVLTF
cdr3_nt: TGTGCCAGCAGCAGGGACAGGGCTGGGGCCAACGTCCTGACTTTC

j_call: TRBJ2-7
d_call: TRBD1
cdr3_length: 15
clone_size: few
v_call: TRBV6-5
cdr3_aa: CASSYRGGESYEQYF
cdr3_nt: TGTGCCAGCAGTTACAGAGGGGGCGAATCCTACGAGCAGTACTTC

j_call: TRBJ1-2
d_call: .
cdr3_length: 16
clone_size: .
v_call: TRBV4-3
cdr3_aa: CASSQERPSGRYGYTF
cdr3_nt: TGCGCCAGCAGCCAAGAGAGGCCTTCAGGCCGTTATGGCTACACCTTC

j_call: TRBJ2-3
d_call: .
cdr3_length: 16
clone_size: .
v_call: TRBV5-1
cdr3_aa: CASSLDSRSNTDTQYF
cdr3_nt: TGCGCCAGCAGCTTGGACTCCCGCAGTAACACAGATACGCAGTATTTT

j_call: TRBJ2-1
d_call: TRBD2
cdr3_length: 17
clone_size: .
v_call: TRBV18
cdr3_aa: CASSAASGTSVWYEQFF
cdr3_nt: TGTGCCAGCTCAGCAGCCTCCGGGACTAGCGTCTGGTATGAGCAGTTCTTC

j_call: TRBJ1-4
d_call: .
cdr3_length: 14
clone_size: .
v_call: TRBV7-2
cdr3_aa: CASSLVGGTEKLFF
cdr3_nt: TGTGCCAGCAGCTTAGTAGGGGGGACCGAAAAACTGTTTTTT

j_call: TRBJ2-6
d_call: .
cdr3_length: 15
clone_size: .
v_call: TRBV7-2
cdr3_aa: CASSFGTSRANVLTF
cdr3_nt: TGTGCCAGCAGCTTCGGGACCTCAAGGGCCAACGTCCTGACTTTC

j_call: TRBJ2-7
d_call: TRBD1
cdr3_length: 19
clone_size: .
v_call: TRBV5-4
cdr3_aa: CASSSSPGTGVRGKLGQYF
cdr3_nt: TGTGCCAGCAGCTCGAGTCCCGGGACAGGGGTCCGAGGGAAGTTGGGGCAGTACTTC

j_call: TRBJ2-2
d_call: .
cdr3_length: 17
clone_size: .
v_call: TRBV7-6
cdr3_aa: CASSLLAPYLNTGELFF
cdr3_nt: TGTGCCAGCAGCTTATTGGCTCCCTACCTAAACACCGGGGAGCTGTTTTTT

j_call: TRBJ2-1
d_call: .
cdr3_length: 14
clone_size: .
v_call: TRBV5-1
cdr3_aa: CASSDGAGQNEQFF
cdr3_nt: TGCGCCAGCAGCGACGGTGCAGGGCAAAATGAGCAGTTCTTC

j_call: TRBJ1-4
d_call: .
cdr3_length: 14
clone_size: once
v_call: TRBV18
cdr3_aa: CASSPSLGYEKLFF
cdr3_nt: TGTGCCAGCTCACCATCATTGGGCTATGAAAAACTGTTTTTT

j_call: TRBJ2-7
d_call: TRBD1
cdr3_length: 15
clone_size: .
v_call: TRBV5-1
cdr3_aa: CASSLGTGSYYEQYF
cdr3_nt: TGCGCCAGCAGCTTGGGGACAGGGTCTTATTACGAGCAGTACTTC

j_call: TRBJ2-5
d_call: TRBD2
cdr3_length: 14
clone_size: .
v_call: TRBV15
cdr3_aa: CATSRRGGEETQYF
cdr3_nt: TGTGCCACCAGCAGACGCGGGGGGGAAGAGACCCAGTACTTC

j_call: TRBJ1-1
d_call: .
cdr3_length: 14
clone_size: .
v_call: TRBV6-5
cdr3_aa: CASSPGRGNTEAFF
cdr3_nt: TGTGCCAGCAGCCCCGGACGAGGGAACACTGAAGCTTTCTTT

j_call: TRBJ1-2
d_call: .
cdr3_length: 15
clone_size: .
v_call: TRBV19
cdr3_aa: CASTPLRQLNYGYTF
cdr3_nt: TGTGCCAGTACTCCGTTGCGACAGCTTAACTATGGCTACACCTTC

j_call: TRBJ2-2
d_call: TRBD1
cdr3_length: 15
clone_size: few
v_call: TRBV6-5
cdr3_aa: CASSLRQGYTGELFF
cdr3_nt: TGTGCCAGCAGCCTCCGACAGGGGTACACCGGGGAGCTGTTTTTT

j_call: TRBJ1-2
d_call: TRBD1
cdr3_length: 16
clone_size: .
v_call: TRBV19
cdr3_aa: CASSIGPGTALYGYTF
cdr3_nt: TGTGCCAGTAGTATAGGGCCGGGGACAGCATTATATGGCTACACCTTC

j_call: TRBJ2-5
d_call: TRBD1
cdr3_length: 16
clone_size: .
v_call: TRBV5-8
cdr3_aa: CASSFFGQGARETQYF
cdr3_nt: TGTGCCAGCAGCTTTTTCGGGCAGGGGGCTAGAGAGACCCAGTACTTC

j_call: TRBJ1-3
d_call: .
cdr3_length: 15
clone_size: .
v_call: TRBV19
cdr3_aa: CASTLGRGPGNTIYF
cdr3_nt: TGTGCCAGTACACTGGGCCGGGGGCCTGGAAACACCATATATTTT

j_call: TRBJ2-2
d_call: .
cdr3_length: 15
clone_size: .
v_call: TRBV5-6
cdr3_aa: CASSWGSLNTGELFF
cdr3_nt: TGTGCCAGCAGCTGGGGGTCCCTAAACACCGGGGAGCTGTTTTTT

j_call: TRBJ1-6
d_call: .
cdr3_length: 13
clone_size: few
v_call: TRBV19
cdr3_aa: CASSIFTNSPLHF
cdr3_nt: TGTGCCAGTAGTATCTTCACAAATTCACCCCTCCACTTT

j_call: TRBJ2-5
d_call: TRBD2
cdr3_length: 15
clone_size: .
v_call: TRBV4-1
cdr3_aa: CASSQILAGGETQYF
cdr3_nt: TGCGCCAGCAGCCAGATACTAGCGGGAGGAGAGACCCAGTACTTC

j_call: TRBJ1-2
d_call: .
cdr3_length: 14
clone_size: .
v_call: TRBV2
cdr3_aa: CASRPGLGGYGYTF
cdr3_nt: TGTGCCAGCAGACCCGGATTGGGTGGCTATGGCTACACCTTC

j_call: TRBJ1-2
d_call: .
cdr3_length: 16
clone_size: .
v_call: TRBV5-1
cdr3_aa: CASSFGEDSPNYGYTF
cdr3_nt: TGCGCCAGCAGCTTTGGAGAGGACTCTCCTAACTATGGCTACACCTTC

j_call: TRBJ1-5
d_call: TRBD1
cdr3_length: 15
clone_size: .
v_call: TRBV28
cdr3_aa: CASSLGQVSNQPQHF
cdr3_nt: TGTGCCAGCAGTTTAGGACAGGTTAGCAATCAGCCCCAGCATTTT

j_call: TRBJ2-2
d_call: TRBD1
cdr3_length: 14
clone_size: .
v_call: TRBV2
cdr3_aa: CASRPGGEGGELFF
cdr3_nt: TGTGCCAGCCGCCCAGGGGGAGAGGGCGGGGAGCTGTTTTTT

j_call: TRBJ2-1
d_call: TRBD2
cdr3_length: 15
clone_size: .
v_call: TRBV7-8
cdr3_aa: CASSSGTSGGPEQFF
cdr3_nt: TGTGCCAGCAGCTCCGGGACTAGCGGGGGGCCTGAGCAGTTCTTC

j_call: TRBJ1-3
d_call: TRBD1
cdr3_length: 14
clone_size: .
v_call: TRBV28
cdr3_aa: CASSFGQVLGTIYF
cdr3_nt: TGTGCCAGCAGTTTCGGACAGGTCTTAGGCACCATATATTTT

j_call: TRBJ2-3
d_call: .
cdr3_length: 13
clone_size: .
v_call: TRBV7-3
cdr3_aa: CASSEGHTDTQYF
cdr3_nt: TGTGCCAGCAGCGAAGGACACACAGATACGCAGTATTTT

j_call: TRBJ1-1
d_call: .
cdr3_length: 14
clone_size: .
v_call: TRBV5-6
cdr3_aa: CASSVTSLFTEAFF
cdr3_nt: TGTGCCAGCAGTGTAACATCGCTGTTCACTGAAGCTTTCTTT

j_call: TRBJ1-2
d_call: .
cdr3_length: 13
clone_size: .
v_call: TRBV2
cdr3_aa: CASRVSIGYGYTF
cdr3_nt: TGTGCCAGCAGGGTTTCGATAGGCTATGGCTACACCTTC

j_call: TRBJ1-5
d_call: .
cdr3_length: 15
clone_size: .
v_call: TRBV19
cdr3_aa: CASRPRNLSNQPQHF
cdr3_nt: TGTGCCAGTCGCCCGAGGAATCTTAGCAATCAGCCCCAGCATTTT

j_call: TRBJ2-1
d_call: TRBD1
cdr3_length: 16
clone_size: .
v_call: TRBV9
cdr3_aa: CASSVESQGAFNEQFF
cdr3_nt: TGTGCCAGCAGCGTAGAATCCCAGGGGGCGTTCAATGAGCAGTTCTTC

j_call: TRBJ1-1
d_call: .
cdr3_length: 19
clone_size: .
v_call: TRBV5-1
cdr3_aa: CASSLVLRQGSGIGTEAFF
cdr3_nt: TGCGCCAGCAGCTTGGTATTGCGGCAGGGCTCGGGAATCGGCACTGAAGCTTTCTTT